This section outlines one TCR beta chain sequence together with its context. Clones were sequenced by immunoSEQ multiplex PCR, and TCRdb holds only the in-frame ones, with some missing. The table has around 250,000 clones, around 88% seen once. The entry originates in a study of blood T cell repertoires in COVID-19. The sequenced sample consisted of peripheral blood. This clonotype originated in a man at least 80 years old with acute or convalescent COVID-19.

The CDR3 here is CASSLRTPGGTTEAFF. The CDR3 DNA follows: TGTGCCAGCAGCTTAAGGACCCCCGGAGGCACCACTGAAGCTTTCTTT. The rearrangement uses TRBV7-2 and TRBJ1-1; unclear D gene. The CDR3 extends over 16 amino acids. Trimming stripped 2 bases from V and 4 bases from J, with 17 bases between. Germline V CDR1 and CDR2: SGHTA, FQGNSA.